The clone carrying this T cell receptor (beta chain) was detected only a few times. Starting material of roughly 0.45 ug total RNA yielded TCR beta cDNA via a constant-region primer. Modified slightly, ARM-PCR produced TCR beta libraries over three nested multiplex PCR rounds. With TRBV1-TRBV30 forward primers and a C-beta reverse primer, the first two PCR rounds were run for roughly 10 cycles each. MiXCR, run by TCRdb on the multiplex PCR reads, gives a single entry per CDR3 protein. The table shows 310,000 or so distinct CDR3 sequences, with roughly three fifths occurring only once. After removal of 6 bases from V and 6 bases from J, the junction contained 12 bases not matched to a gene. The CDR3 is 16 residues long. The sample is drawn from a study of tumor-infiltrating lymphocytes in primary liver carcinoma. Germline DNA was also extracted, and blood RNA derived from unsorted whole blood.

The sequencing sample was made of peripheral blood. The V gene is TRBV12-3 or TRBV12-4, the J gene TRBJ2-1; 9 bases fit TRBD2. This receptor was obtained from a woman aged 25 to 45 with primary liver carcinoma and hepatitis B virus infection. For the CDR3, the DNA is TGTGCCAGCAGCCCACTGGTGGCGGGAGGGGGCAATGAGCAGTTCTTC. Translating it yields CASSPLVAGGGNEQFF.